The T cell receptor (beta chain) under discussion was sequenced for a study of early T cells in non-severe SARS-CoV-2 infection. This clonotype was seen repeatedly, ten times or more. Germline values: CDR1 LNHDA, CDR2 SQIVND (reference sequence). V lost 5 bases, J lost 3 bases, and 6 bases stayed unmatched. CDR3 length: 15 residues. TCRdb called the 5' RACE reads again in MiXCR, with one record for every CDR3 protein. The top ten clones hold around 1% of a sample with about 27,000 distinct CDR3 sequences, 4.5% to 6% of them seen once. Source material: whole blood. The TCR originated in an adult who was a healthcare worker with PCR-confirmed SARS-CoV-2 infection or an uninfected control (not recorded which). The V call is TRBV19, the J call TRBJ2-3; 9 nucleotides match TRBD2. The CDR3 protein is CASSRLAGSTDTQYF. CDR3 nucleotides: TGTGCCAGTAGTCGGCTAGCGGGAAGTACAGATACGCAGTATTTT.